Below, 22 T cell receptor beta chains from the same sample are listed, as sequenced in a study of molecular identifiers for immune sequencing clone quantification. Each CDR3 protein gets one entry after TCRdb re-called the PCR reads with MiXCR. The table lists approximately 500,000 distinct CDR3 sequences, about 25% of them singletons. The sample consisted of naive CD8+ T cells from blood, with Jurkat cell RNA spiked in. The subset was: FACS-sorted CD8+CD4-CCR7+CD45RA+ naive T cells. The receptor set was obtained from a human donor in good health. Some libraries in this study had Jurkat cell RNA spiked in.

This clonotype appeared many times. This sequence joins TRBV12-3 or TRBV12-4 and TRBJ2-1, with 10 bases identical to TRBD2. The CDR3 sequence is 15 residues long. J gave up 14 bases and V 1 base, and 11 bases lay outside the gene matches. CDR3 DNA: TGTGCCAGCAGTTTAGGGACTAGCGGAAGTGGTGTAGAGTTCTTC. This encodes CASSLGTSGSGVEFF.

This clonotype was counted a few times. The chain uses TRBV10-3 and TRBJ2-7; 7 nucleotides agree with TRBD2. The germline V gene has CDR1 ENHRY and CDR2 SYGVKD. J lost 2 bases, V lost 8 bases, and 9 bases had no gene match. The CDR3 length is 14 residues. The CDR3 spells CAIGVRGNAYEQYF. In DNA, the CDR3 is TGTGCCATCGGCGTGCGGGGGAACGCCTACGAGCAGTACTTC.

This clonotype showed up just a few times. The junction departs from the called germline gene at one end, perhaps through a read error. The CDR3: CASGFISAEAFF. CDR3 in DNA: TGTGCCAGCGGTTTCATAAGCGCTGAAGCTTTCTTT. The chain uses TRBV12-3 or TRBV12-4 and TRBJ1-1; no clear D gene. The CDR3 covers 12 residues.

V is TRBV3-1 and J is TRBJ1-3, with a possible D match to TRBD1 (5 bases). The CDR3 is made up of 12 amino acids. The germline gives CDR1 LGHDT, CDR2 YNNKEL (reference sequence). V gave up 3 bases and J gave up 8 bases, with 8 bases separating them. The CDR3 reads CASSQTGDTIYF. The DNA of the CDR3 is TGTGCCAGCAGCCAGACGGGGGACACCATATATTTT. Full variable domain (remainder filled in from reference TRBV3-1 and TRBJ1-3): DTAVSQTPKYLVTQMGNDKSIKCEQNLGHDTMYWYKQDSKKFLKIMFSYNNKELIINETVPNRFSPKSPDKAHLNLHINSLELGDSAVYFCASSQTGDTIYFGEGSWLTVV.

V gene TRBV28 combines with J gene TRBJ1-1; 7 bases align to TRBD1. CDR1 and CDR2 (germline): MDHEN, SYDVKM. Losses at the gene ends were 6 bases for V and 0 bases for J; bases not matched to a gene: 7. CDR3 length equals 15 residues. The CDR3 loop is CASSPQGYMNTEAFF. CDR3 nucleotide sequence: TGTGCCAGCAGCCCACAGGGGTACATGAACACTGAAGCTTTCTTT.

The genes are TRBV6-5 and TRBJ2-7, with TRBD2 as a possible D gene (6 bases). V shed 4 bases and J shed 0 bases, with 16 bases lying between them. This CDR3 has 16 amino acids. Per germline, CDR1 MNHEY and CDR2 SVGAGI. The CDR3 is CASSSLDGGVSYEQYF. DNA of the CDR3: TGTGCCAGCAGTTCTCTCGACGGGGGAGTCTCCTACGAGCAGTACTTC.

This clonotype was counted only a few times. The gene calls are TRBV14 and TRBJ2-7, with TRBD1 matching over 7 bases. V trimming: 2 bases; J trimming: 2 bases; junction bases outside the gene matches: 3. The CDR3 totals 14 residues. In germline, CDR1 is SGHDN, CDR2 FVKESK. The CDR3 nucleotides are TGTGCCAGCAGCCAAATGGGACAGACCTACGAGCAGTACTTC. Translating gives CASSQMGQTYEQYF.

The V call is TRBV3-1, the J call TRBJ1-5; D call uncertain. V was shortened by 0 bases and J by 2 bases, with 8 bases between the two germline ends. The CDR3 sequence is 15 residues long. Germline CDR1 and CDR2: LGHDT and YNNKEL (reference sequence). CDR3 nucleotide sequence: TGTGCCAGCAGCCAAGATTCGGGTGGCAATCAGCCCCAGCATTTT. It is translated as CASSQDSGGNQPQHF. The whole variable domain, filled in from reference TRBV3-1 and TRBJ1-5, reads DTAVSQTPKYLVTQMGNDKSIKCEQNLGHDTMYWYKQDSKKFLKIMFSYNNKELIINETVPNRFSPKSPDKAHLNLHINSLELGDSAVYFCASSQDSGGNQPQHFGDGTRLSIL.

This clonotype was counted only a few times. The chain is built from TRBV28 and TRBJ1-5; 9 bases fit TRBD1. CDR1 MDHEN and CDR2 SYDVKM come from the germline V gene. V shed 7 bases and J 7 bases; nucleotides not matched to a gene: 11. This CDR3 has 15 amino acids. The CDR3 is CASTTTRDRAQPQHF. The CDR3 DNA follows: TGTGCCAGCACCACCACGAGGGACAGGGCCCAGCCCCAGCATTTT.

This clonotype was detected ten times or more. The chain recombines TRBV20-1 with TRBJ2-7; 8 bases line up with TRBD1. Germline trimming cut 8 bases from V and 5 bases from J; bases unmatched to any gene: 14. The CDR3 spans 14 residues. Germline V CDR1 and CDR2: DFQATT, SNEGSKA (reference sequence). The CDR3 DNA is TGCAGTCCTACAAGGAGGGACAGGATTAACGAGCAGTACTTC. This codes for CSPTRRDRINEQYF.

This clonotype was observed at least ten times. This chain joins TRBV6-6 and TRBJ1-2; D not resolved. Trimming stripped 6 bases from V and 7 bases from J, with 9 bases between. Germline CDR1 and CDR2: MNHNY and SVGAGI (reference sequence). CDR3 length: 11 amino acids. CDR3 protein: CASSPLLGYTF. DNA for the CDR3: TGTGCCAGCAGCCCACTACTTGGCTACACCTTC.

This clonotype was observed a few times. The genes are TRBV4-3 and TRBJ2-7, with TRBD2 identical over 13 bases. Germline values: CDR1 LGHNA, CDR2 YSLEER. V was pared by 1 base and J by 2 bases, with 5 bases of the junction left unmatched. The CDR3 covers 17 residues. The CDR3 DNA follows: TGCGCCAGCAGCCAAGGACTAGCGGGAGGCAAGACCTACGAGCAGTACTTC. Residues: CASSQGLAGGKTYEQYF.

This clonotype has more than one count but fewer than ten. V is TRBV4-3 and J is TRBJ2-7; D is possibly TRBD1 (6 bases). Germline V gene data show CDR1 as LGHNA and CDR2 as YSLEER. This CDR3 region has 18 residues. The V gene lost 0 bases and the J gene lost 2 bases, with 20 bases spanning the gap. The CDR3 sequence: CASSQEPLGDTRAYEQYF. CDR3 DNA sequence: TGCGCCAGCAGCCAAGAACCCCTGGGGGACACGAGAGCCTACGAGCAGTACTTC.

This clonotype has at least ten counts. The CDR3 spells CSALDWGGTGELFF. Here the CDR3 DNA reads TGCAGCGCCCTAGACTGGGGCGGTACCGGGGAGCTGTTTTTT. The J gene is TRBJ2-2, the V gene TRBV29-1; TRBD1 might be the D (5 bases). V lost 7 bases and J lost 5, with 17 bases in between. The germline V gene has CDR1 SQVTM and CDR2 ANQGSEA. The CDR3 consists of 14 residues.

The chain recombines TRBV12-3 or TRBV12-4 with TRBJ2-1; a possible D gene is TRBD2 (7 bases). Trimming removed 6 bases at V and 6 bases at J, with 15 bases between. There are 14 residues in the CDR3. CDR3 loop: CASSPREGVNEQFF. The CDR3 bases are TGTGCCAGCAGCCCCAGGGAGGGGGTCAATGAGCAGTTCTTC.

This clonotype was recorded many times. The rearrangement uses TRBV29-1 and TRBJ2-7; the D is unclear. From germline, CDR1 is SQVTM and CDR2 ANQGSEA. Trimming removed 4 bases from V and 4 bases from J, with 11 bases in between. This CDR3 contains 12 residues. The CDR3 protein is CSVGPVSYEQYF. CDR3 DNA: TGCAGCGTTGGCCCCGTCTCATACGAGCAGTACTTC.

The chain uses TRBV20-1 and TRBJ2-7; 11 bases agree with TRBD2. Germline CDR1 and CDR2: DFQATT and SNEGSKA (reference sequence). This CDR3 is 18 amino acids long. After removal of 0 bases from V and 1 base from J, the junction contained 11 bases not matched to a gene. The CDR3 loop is CSARDTSGSFQLSYEQYF. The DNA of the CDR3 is TGCAGTGCTAGAGATACTAGCGGGAGCTTTCAACTTTCCTACGAGCAGTACTTC.

CDR3 loop: CASSTSVTYEQYF. Here the CDR3 DNA reads TGCGCCAGCAGCACTTCGGTAACCTACGAGCAGTACTTC. The chain has TRBV5-1 and TRBJ2-7; D not certain. Germline V gives CDR1 SGHRS, CDR2 YFSETQ. This CDR3 has 13 amino acids. Trimming shortened V by 4 bases and J by 2 bases, and 10 bases separated the two germline ends. The whole variable domain, filled in from reference TRBV5-1 and TRBJ2-7, reads KAGVTQTPRYLIKTRGQQVTLSCSPISGHRSVSWYQQTPGQGLQFLFEYFSETQRNKGNFPGRFSGRQFSNSRSEMNVSTLELGDSALYLCASSTSVTYEQYFGPGTRLTVT.

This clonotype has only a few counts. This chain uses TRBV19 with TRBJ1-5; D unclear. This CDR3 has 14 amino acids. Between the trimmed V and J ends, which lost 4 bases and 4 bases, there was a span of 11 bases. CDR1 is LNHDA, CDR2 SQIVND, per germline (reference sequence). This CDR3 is CASSNPAGNQPQHF. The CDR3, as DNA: TGTGCCAGTAGTAACCCGGCGGGGAATCAGCCCCAGCATTTT.

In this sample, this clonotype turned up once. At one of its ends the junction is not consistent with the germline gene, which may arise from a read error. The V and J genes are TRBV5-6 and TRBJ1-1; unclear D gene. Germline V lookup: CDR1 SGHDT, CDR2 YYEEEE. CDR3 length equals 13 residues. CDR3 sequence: CASSLTPDTEALF. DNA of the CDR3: TGTGCCAGCAGCTTGACACCAGACACTGAAGCTCTCTTT.

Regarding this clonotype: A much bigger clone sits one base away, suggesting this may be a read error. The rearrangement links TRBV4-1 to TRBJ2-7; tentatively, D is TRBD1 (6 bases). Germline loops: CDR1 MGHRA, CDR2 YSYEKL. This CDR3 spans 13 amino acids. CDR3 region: CARSQFQGYEQYF. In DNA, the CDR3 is TGCGCCCGCAGCCAATTCCAGGGGTACGAGCAGTACTTC.

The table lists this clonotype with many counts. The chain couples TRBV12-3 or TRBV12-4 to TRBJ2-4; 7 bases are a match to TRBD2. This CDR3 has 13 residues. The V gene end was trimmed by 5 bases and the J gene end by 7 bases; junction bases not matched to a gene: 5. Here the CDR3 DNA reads TGTGCCAGCAGTCCTGGCGGGGGTAACATTCAGTACTTC. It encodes CASSPGGGNIQYF.